A selection of T cell receptor beta chains follows, all from one sample in a study of a mutant IDH1 vaccine in newly diagnosed glioma. The antigens for these receptors are not known. The protocol was immunoSEQ multiplex PCR, while the TCRdb copy is restricted to in-frame clones and leaves out a portion. The repertoire consists of 38,000 or so clones, with 80% occurring once and the leading ten covering around 16%. Material: peripheral blood mononuclear cells (PBMCs), obtained from a glioma patient whose treatment included an IDH1 peptide vaccine. The receptors stem from a woman under 40 with glioma. Some clones in this sample may be carry-over from other donors' samples. Both conserved end residues are part of each CDR3. The D gene is left open where the match is weak. Size is omitted from some rows. Given values are once, few, many or a class for expanded clones.

V gene	D gene	J gene	clone size	CDR3 DNA	CDR3 protein
TRBV6-5	.	TRBJ2-7	.	TGTGCCAGCAGTTACTCTTCGGCTAGCAGGTACGAGCAGTACTTC	CASSYSSASRYEQYF
TRBV6-1	.	TRBJ2-1	.	TGTGCCAGCAGTGAATTCGGCGGGAACTCCTACAATGAGCAGTTCTTC	CASSEFGGNSYNEQFF
TRBV4-1	.	TRBJ2-1	.	TGCGCCAGCAGCTCCCCCCCCAGGGGCTTGTACAATGAGCAGTTCTTC	CASSSPPRGLYNEQFF
TRBV7-9	.	TRBJ1-1	.	TGTGCCAGCAGCTCCTGGCGGGGGATGGTGGACACTGAAGCTTTCTTT	CASSSWRGMVDTEAFF
TRBV2	.	TRBJ1-2	few	TGTGCCAGCAGTGACGAGGGGGTGGATGGCTACACCTTC	CASSDEGVDGYTF
TRBV7-9	.	TRBJ1-1	once	TGTGCCAGCAGCCCGCACAGGGTTATGAACACTGAAGCTTTCTTT	CASSPHRVMNTEAFF
TRBV5-1	TRBD1	TRBJ2-7	few	TGCGCCAGCAGCGGCCGGGACAGTCCCGCCTACGAGCAGTACTTC	CASSGRDSPAYEQYF
TRBV19	.	TRBJ2-7	.	TGTGCCAGTAGTAAAGGGATGGGGGTCGGGTCCTACGAGCAGTACTTC	CASSKGMGVGSYEQYF
TRBV6-5	TRBD1	TRBJ1-2	few	TGTGCCAGCACGGACAGGGGGGAAAACTATGGCTACACCTTC	CASTDRGENYGYTF
TRBV12-5	TRBD1	TRBJ1-2	once	TGTGCTAGTGGTTTGGTACCGGTGGGGAACAGGGGGGCAGGCGGCTACACCTTC	CASGLVPVGNRGAGGYTF
TRBV6-5	.	TRBJ2-1	.	TGTGCCAGCAGTAACGGAGGGCCCAGCAATGAGCAGTTCTTC	CASSNGGPSNEQFF
TRBV7-6	TRBD1	TRBJ1-1	once	TGTGCCAGCAGCGCCGGGACAGGAAAAGCTGAAGCTTTCTTT	CASSAGTGKAEAFF
TRBV5-1	.	TRBJ2-5	.	TGCGCCAGCTACAACCAGGGTGAAGAGACCCAGTACTTC	CASYNQGEETQYF
TRBV2	.	TRBJ2-5	.	TGTGCCAGCAGTGTGGGGGCGGAGACCCAGTACTTC	CASSVGAETQYF
TRBV29-1	.	TRBJ2-3	.	TGCAGCGTTTCCAAGGGTACAGATACGCAGTATTTT	CSVSKGTDTQYF
TRBV6-6	TRBD1	TRBJ2-1	.	TGTGCCAGCAGTTACGGGACACAGGGGCATAATGAGCAGTTCTTC	CASSYGTQGHNEQFF
TRBV6-5	.	TRBJ2-3	.	TGTGCCAGCAGTTCCCTAGCGTGGAACACAGATACGCAGTATTTT	CASSSLAWNTDTQYF
TRBV5-1	TRBD2	TRBJ2-2	.	TGCGCCAGCAGCTTGGCCCTAGCGGGAGAATACACCGGGGAGCTGTTTTTT	CASSLALAGEYTGELFF
TRBV9	TRBD2	TRBJ2-5	.	TGTGCCAGCAGCGGTAGCGGGAGGCCCCAAGAGACCCAGTACTTC	CASSGSGRPQETQYF
TRBV11-2	.	TRBJ2-7	.	TGTGCCAGCAGCTTAGCAGGCCCCCGACCTTACGAGCAGTACTTC	CASSLAGPRPYEQYF
TRBV10-2	.	TRBJ1-5	.	TGCGCCAGCAGTTCACACCTGACAGAAGGCAATCAGCCCCAGCATTTT	CASSSHLTEGNQPQHF
TRBV7-7	.	TRBJ2-3	once	TGTGCTAGCAGCTTAGAAGGGACAGATACGCAGTATTTT	CASSLEGTDTQYF
TRBV10-2	TRBD2	TRBJ2-2	.	TGCGCCAGCAGTGACGAGCGGGAGAACGCCGGGGAGCTGTTTTTT	CASSDERENAGELFF
TRBV11-3	.	TRBJ1-1	.	TGTGCCAGCAGCTTAGATCGGGTCCTCGGAGCTTTCTTT	CASSLDRVLGAFF
TRBV9	TRBD1	TRBJ2-7	.	TGTGCCAGCAGCGTAGAGGGGGACAGGGGTTACTACGAGCAGTACTTC	CASSVEGDRGYYEQYF
TRBV5-6	TRBD2	TRBJ2-5	few	TGTGCCAGCAGCTGGGGACCTGGGACTAGCGGGAGTGAGACCCAGTACTTC	CASSWGPGTSGSETQYF
TRBV6-1	.	TRBJ2-7	.	TGTGCCACCGGGAAAACCTACGAGCAGTACTTC	CATGKTYEQYF
TRBV11-3	.	TRBJ2-6	.	TGTGCCAGCACTGCAGGGACTGGGGCCAACGTCCTGACTTTC	CASTAGTGANVLTF
TRBV19	.	TRBJ2-3	.	TGTGCCACGGACAGCACAGATACGCAGTATTTT	CATDSTDTQYF